This TCR beta chain was retrieved from a study of T-cell memory formation after mild COVID-19. Study background: TCR clusters were largely donor specific.

This CDR3 region has 17 residues. The J segment lost 2 bases and the V segment lost 2 bases, leaving 8 bases of the junction unmatched. CDR1 and CDR2 from the germline V gene are SGHDT and YYEEEE. TCRdb used MiXCR to reprocess the 5' RACE reads, holding one entry per CDR3 protein. The sample has a few hundred thousand distinct CDR3 sequences; approximately 22% are singletons. A note on this clonotype: The antigen remains undetermined.

Study-wide points: CD4/CD8 balance held among clones contracting day 15 to 85, and later expanders leaned CD4+.

This clonotype was sampled from a man younger than 30 who had mild COVID-19 (a few samples of this study predate the infection). Cell type and time point are not known. J is TRBJ2-1 and V is TRBV5-6; 9 bases line up with TRBD1. Specimen: PBMCs or a T cell subset sorted from them (not recorded which). The CDR3, as DNA: TGTGCCAGCAGCTTCAACAGGGGGCAAGAAACCTACAATGAGCAGTTCTTC. This translates into CASSFNRGQETYNEQFF.